This entry describes one T cell receptor beta chain. The antigen remains unidentified. Trimming pared 5 bases from V and 3 bases from J, leaving 17 bases between. Germline CDR1 is KGHSH and CDR2 is LQKENI. The CDR3 is 15 residues long. This sample is part of a study of cytomegalovirus exposure and HLA in healthy donors. Study results and caveats: The study recorded some 160 TCR beta chains that were cytomegalovirus-associated. Relative to the approximately 670-donor mean, N-insertions were reportedly fewer in an Asian-associated ancestry cluster in a later analysis.

13 Jbeta primers and 60 Vbeta primers were used for the PCR. Some clones are missing from TCRdb's copy, which holds only in-frame ones; the method was immunoSEQ multiplex PCR. The table for this sample gives roughly 140,000 clones. The chain is built from TRBV18 and TRBJ2-7; the D gene is possibly TRBD1 (5 bases). Material: PBMCs. The clonotype was recovered from a man between 35 and 55 years old in good health and CMV-seronegative. The CDR3 protein is CASSIDRLRVYEQYF. CDR3 coding DNA: TGTGCCAGCTCAATTGATAGGCTCAGGGTCTACGAGCAGTACTTC.